There are many counts of the clone carrying this T cell receptor (beta chain). Its cognate antigen is unknown. The length of the CDR3 is 14 residues. V shed 1 base and J shed 5 bases, with 14 bases lying between them. Per germline, CDR1 GTSNPN and CDR2 SVGIG (reference sequence). This sample was included in a study of regulatory T cells in long-lasting Graves disease. Study-wide results and caveats: TRBV28 was favored in persistent disease, as were TRBJ1-2 and TRBJ2-5.

With iRepertoire HTBI primers and Arm-PCR of CDR3 regions, TCR beta libraries were built. In TCRdb, the multiplex PCR reads were re-called with MiXCR into one record per CDR3 protein. Among 400,000 or so distinct CDR3 sequences listed, 20% to 25% were seen once. Regarding time point: persistent/refractory GD, antithyroid drugs over 5 years with positive TRAb. PBMC-derived RNA was used for the TCR library. Peripheral blood, 8.5 to 9.5 milliliters per patient, was collected in EDTA tubes. Sequenced material: peripheral blood mononuclear cells (PBMCs), taken when the disease was refractory, from a patient treated with antithyroid drugs. The receptor was isolated from a female donor with Graves disease. The chain uses TRBV30 and TRBJ2-5; tentative D call: TRBD2 (6 bases). The CDR3: CAWSGMGGGETQYF. The DNA of the CDR3 is TGTGCCTGGAGTGGGATGGGGGGTGGGGAGACCCAGTACTTC.